Listed here are 23 T cell receptor beta chains from one sample, sequenced in a study of blood T cell repertoires in COVID-19. TCRdb's table, derived via immunoSEQ multiplex PCR, lists solely in-frame clones and lacks some. The sample lists a few hundred thousand clones, 75% to 85% occurring once. The sample consisted of peripheral blood. The receptors here all came from a human donor in a cohort sampled during active COVID-19.

This clone was seen only once. This rearrangement joins TRBV11-2 to TRBJ2-7; TRBD1 is a possible D gene (5 bases). Germline CDR1 is SGHAT and CDR2 is FQNNGV. The V end lost 0 bases, the J end lost 6 bases, and 6 bases lay between the germline ends. CDR3 size: 12 residues. CDR3: CASSLEGVEQYF. The CDR3 nucleotides are TGTGCCAGCAGCTTAGAAGGGGTCGAGCAGTACTTC.

This chain connects TRBV5-1 to TRBJ1-1, with D hard to call. V lost 0 bases and J lost 0, with 6 bases in between. The germline gives CDR1 SGHRS, CDR2 YFSETQ. This CDR3 is built from 14 residues. The CDR3 coding sequence is TGCGCCAGCAGCTTGGCCGCGGTGAACACTGAAGCTTTCTTT. It is translated as CASSLAAVNTEAFF.

Of note for this clone: The identical CDR3 is also encoded by other nucleotide sequences in the sample. V usage is TRBV15 and J usage is TRBJ1-2, with 9 bases lining up with TRBD1. This CDR3 region has 13 residues. Losses at the gene ends were 3 bases for V and 5 bases for J; bases not matched to a gene: 1. Germline lookup yields CDR1 LNHNV and CDR2 YYDKDF (reference sequence). In DNA, the CDR3 is TGTGCCACCAGCAGGGGGACAGGGTATGGCTACACCTTC. Translation: CATSRGTGYGYTF.

The chain carries TRBV7-9 and TRBJ1-6, with TRBD1 matching over 7 bases. The CDR3 spans 14 residues. Per the germline V gene, CDR1 is SEHNR and CDR2 is FQNEAQ (reference sequence). V shed 1 base, J shed 10 bases, and the junction held 4 bases outside the gene matches. For the CDR3, the DNA is TGTGCCAGCAGCTTAGACGCAGGGGGGTCACCCCTCCACTTT. Translated, it gives CASSLDAGGSPLHF.

The V gene is TRBV19, the J gene TRBJ1-5; tentative D call: TRBD1 (5 bases). Trimming stripped 10 bases from V and 6 bases from J, with 16 bases between. This CDR3 comprises 13 residues. Germline V lookup: CDR1 LNHDA, CDR2 SQIVND (reference sequence). DNA for the CDR3: TGTGCCACCCGAGCGGGGGTCGGTCAGCCCCAGCATTTT. Its protein product is CATRAGVGQPQHF. The whole variable domain, filled in from reference TRBV19 and TRBJ1-5, reads DGGITQSPKYLFRKEGQNVTLSCEQNLNHDAMYWYRQDPGQGLRLIYYSQIVNDFQKGDIAEGYSVSREKKESFPLTVTSAQKNPTAFYLCATRAGVGQPQHFGDGTRLSIL.

The V gene is TRBV7-3, the J gene TRBJ1-1, with TRBD1 as a possible D gene (6 bases). The V end was cut by 1 base, the J end by 1 base, with 7 bases between. CDR1 is SGHTA, CDR2 FQGTGA, per germline. There are 14 residues in the CDR3. The CDR3 DNA is TGTGCCAGCAGCTTAAGACAGGAGAACACTGAAGCTTTCTTT. Its protein is CASSLRQENTEAFF. Filled out from reference TRBV7-3 and TRBJ1-1, the complete variable domain reads GAGVSQTPSNKVTEKGKYVELRCDPISGHTALYWYRQSLGQGPEFLIYFQGTGAADDSGLPNDRFFAVRPEGSVSTLKIQRTERGDSAVYLCASSLRQENTEAFFGQGTRLTVV.

The chain uses TRBV6-4 and TRBJ2-7, with TRBD2 matching over 8 bases. The CDR3 contains 14 residues. Unmatched junction bases numbered 5, after V lost 4 bases and J lost 3 bases. Germline V gene data show CDR1 as MRHNA and CDR2 as SNTAGT. CDR3 amino acids: CASSGSSGNYEQYF. CDR3 sequence (DNA): TGTGCCAGCAGTGGTAGTAGCGGGAACTACGAGCAGTACTTC.

The chain employs TRBV9 and TRBJ1-6; no reliable D call. V shed 3 bases and J shed 10 bases, with 11 bases lying between them. The V gene's germline CDR1 is SGDLS and CDR2 YYNGEE. The CDR3 contains 13 residues. Here the CDR3 reads CASSAMARSPLHF. The DNA for the CDR3 is TGTGCCAGCAGCGCAATGGCCCGATCACCCCTCCACTTT.

The V call is TRBV2, the J call TRBJ2-7, with 8 positions matching TRBD1. CDR3 length: 16 residues. Germline V gene sequence: CDR1 SNHLY, CDR2 FYNNEI. The trim removed 4 bases at V and 6 bases at J, leaving 14 bases unmatched. The CDR3 protein is CASSGTSGTGGLEQYF. In nucleotides, the CDR3 is TGTGCCAGCAGTGGGACCTCCGGGACAGGTGGCCTCGAGCAGTACTTC.

This sequence joins TRBV18 and TRBJ1-2; tentative D call: TRBD1 (6 bases). Between the trimmed V and J ends, which lost 2 bases and 1 base, there was a span of 8 bases. Germline CDR1 KGHSH, CDR2 LQKENI. The CDR3 has 14 residues. For the CDR3, the DNA is TGTGCCAGCTCACCAGGGGGCAGTAACTATGGCTACACCTTC. This codes for CASSPGGSNYGYTF.

This chain connects TRBV27 to TRBJ1-1, with D unclear. The V gene's germline CDR1 is MNHEY and CDR2 SMNVEV (reference sequence). V was shortened by 5 bases and J by 0 bases, with 10 bases between the two germline ends. The CDR3 runs to 14 residues. CDR3 nucleotides: TGTGCCAGCAGTCTACAGACGATGAACACTGAAGCTTTCTTT. This encodes CASSLQTMNTEAFF.

The chain uses TRBV4-1 and TRBJ1-1; tentative D call: TRBD1 (5 bases). This CDR3 contains 17 residues. The germline gives CDR1 MGHRA, CDR2 YSYEKL. The V end lost 0 bases, the J end lost 6 bases, and 20 bases lay between the germline ends. CDR3 sequence: CASSQDRLGTHRPEAFF. The CDR3 DNA is TGCGCCAGCAGCCAAGATCGCCTTGGGACTCATCGTCCTGAAGCTTTCTTT.

The genes are TRBV5-1 and TRBJ1-2, with TRBD1 matching 10 bases. V shed 0 bases and J 8 bases; nucleotides not matched to a gene: 7. The CDR3 loop spans 15 amino acids. CDR1 and CDR2 from the germline V gene are SGHRS and YFSETQ. As DNA, the CDR3 is TGCGCCAGCAGCTTGGGACGACAGGGGGCTGGAGGCTACACCTTC. Translation gives CASSLGRQGAGGYTF.

This sequence joins TRBV3-1 (or the pseudogene TRBV3-2) and TRBJ2-1, with 10 bases lining up with TRBD2. CDR1 LGHDT and CDR2 YNNKEL come from the germline V gene (reference sequence). This CDR3 region has 17 residues. V dropped 0 bases and J dropped 7; count of bases not matched to a gene: 9. The CDR3 region has the DNA TGTGCCAGCAGCCAAGATAGGGAGCGGGGGGGCTGGAATGAGCAGTTCTTC. Protein sequence: CASSQDRERGGWNEQFF.

Points on this clone: The same CDR3 arises from other DNA sequences in this sample as well. CDR3: CASSEEVQGDQPQHF. CDR3 DNA sequence: TGTGCCAGCAGTGAAGAGGTACAGGGGGATCAGCCCCAGCATTTT. The chain is built from TRBV2 and TRBJ1-5, with 8 bases identical to TRBD1. Per the germline V gene, CDR1 is SNHLY and CDR2 is FYNNEI. The V and J ends lost 1 base and 5 bases, in that order; junction bases with no gene match: 4. This CDR3 comprises 15 residues.

The count of this clone is one. V is TRBV12-3 or TRBV12-4 and J is TRBJ1-3, with TRBD1 identical over 7 bases. There are 12 residues in the CDR3. V was pared by 6 bases and J by 5 bases, with 1 base of the junction left unmatched. This CDR3 is CASRTGRNTIYF. The CDR3 nucleotides read TGTGCCAGCAGGACAGGGAGAAACACCATATATTTT.

The chain has TRBV5-5 and TRBJ2-7; TRBD1 matches at 7 bases. V was clipped by 0 bases and J by 3 bases; unmatched bases: 6. This CDR3 is built from 15 residues. The germline CDR1 and CDR2 sequences are SGHKS and YYEKEE (reference sequence). CDR3 sequence: CASSLAPQGIYEQYF. The CDR3 DNA reads TGTGCCAGCAGCTTGGCCCCACAGGGGATCTACGAGCAGTACTTC.

This clone has just one count. This chain links TRBV10-3 with TRBJ2-7, with a tentative D call TRBD1 (6 bases). The germline V and J ends were trimmed by 4 bases and 4 bases, with 11 bases remaining between them. CDR1 ENHRY and CDR2 SYGVKD come from the germline V gene. The CDR3 loop spans 13 amino acids. CDR3 sequence: CAISGQDKYEQYF. For the CDR3, the DNA is TGTGCCATCAGTGGACAGGATAAGTACGAGCAGTACTTC.

V and J are TRBV19 and TRBJ1-4, with D perhaps TRBD1 (5 bases). With 5 bases removed from V and 4 bases from J, the gap between germline ends came to 14 bases. Germline-derived CDR1 and CDR2 are LNHDA and SQIVND (reference sequence). The CDR3 extends over 15 amino acids. CDR3 sequence reads: CASSGAGKINEKLFF. CDR3 DNA: TGTGCCAGTAGTGGGGCGGGGAAGATTAATGAAAAACTGTTTTTT.

The genes are TRBV6-5 and TRBJ2-3; unclear D gene. The CDR3 totals 11 residues. Between the trimmed V and J ends, which lost 6 bases and 13 bases, there was a span of 14 bases. Germline-derived CDR1 and CDR2 are MNHEY and SVGAGI. CDR3 residues: CASRWFRAKYF. CDR3 sequence (DNA): TGTGCCAGCAGATGGTTTAGAGCCAAGTATTTT.

The chain recombines TRBV27 with TRBJ2-7, with 7 bases aligning to TRBD1. The CDR3 covers 13 residues. The V and J ends lost 7 bases and 6 bases, in that order; junction bases with no gene match: 9. Germline CDR1 MNHEY, CDR2 SMNVEV (reference sequence). CDR3 loop: CASTPNRGGEQYF. CDR3 DNA sequence: TGTGCCAGCACCCCAAACAGGGGCGGCGAGCAGTACTTC.

The chain couples TRBV24-1 to TRBJ2-1; TRBD1 matches at 9 bases. Unmatched junction bases numbered 5, after V lost 3 bases and J lost 0 bases. The germline CDR1 and CDR2 sequences are KGHDR and SFDVKD. The CDR3 is 17 amino acids. The CDR3 reads CATSDRQGGGSYNEQFF. DNA for the CDR3: TGTGCCACCAGTGATCGACAGGGGGGAGGCTCCTACAATGAGCAGTTCTTC.

The chain carries TRBV13 and TRBJ2-3; 8 bases map to TRBD2. There are 13 residues in the CDR3. V was pared by 5 bases and J by 7 bases, with 5 bases of the junction left unmatched. CDR1 and CDR2 (germline): PRHDT, FYEKMQ (reference sequence). CDR3 protein: CASSPSGGHTQYF. CDR3 DNA sequence: TGTGCCAGCAGCCCCAGCGGGGGCCATACGCAGTATTTT. Drawing the rest from reference TRBV13 and TRBJ2-3, the complete variable domain is AAGVIQSPRHLIKEKRETATLKCYPIPRHDTVYWYQQGPGQDPQFLISFYEKMQSDKGSIPDRFSAQQFSDYHSELNMSSLELGDSALYFCASSPSGGHTQYFGPGTRLTVL.